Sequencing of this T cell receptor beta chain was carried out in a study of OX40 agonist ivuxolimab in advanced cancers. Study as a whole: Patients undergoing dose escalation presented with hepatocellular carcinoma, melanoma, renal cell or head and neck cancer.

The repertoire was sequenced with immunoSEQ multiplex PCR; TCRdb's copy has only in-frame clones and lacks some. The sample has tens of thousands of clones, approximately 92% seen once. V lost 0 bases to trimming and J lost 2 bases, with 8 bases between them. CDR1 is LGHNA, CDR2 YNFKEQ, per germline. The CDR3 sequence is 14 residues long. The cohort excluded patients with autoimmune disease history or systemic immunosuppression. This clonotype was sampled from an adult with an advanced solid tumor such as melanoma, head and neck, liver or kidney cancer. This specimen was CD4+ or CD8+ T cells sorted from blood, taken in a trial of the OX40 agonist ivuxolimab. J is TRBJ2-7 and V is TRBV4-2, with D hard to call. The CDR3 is CASSQDHGTYEQYF. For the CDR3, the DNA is TGTGCCAGCAGCCAAGATCATGGTACCTACGAGCAGTACTTC.